The 19 T cell receptor beta chains in this list originate from one sample, sequenced in a study of spatial heterogeneity in lung cancer. TCRdb redid the calling of the 5' RACE reads with MiXCR, one entry per CDR3 protein. This table has 24,000 or so distinct CDR3 sequences, 3% to 4% appearing once. Described time point: sample taken at primary tumor resection. The material was PBMCs, obtained at surgery. The receptors shown here come from a female donor with early-stage non-small cell lung cancer.

This clonotype was detected ten times or more. J is TRBJ1-5 and V is TRBV10-3; D remains ambiguous. Trimming pared 3 bases from V and 1 base from J, leaving 13 bases between. Germline V gene lookup returns CDR1 ENHRY and CDR2 SYGVKD. The CDR3 has 16 residues. CDR3 sequence (DNA): TGTGCCATCAGTGAATATGGGTTTCGAAGCAATCAGCCCCAGCATTTT. This sequence encodes CAISEYGFRSNQPQHF.

This clonotype came up many times. This rearrangement joins TRBV3-1 to TRBJ2-7, with 8 bases matching TRBD2. CDR3 length equals 20 residues. J gave up 2 bases and V 4 bases, and 22 bases lay outside the gene matches. CDR1 LGHDT and CDR2 YNNKEL come from the germline V gene (reference sequence). The CDR3 coding sequence is TGTGCCAGCAGCCCCCCCCGAGGCAGTGGGGTATTAGCGGGACCCTACGAGCAGTACTTC. This sequence encodes CASSPPRGSGVLAGPYEQYF.

This clonotype was recorded at least ten times. V is TRBV18 and J is TRBJ2-2; D is unclear. Germline assignment: CDR1 KGHSH and CDR2 LQKENI. The CDR3 loop spans 13 amino acids. Deletions cut 0 bases from V and 5 bases from J, with 4 bases between. The CDR3, as DNA: TGTGCCAGCTCACCACCGTCTACCGGGGAGCTGTTTTTT. Residues: CASSPPSTGELFF.

Many counts were recorded for this clonotype. This chain connects TRBV20-1 to TRBJ2-1; 9 nucleotides agree with TRBD2. Germline V CDR1 and CDR2: DFQATT, SNEGSKA (reference sequence). The CDR3 runs 17 residues. Here the CDR3 DNA reads TGCAGCCCCGAGCGCACTAGCGGGCACTTCTCCTACAATGAGCAGTTCTTC. It is translated as CSPERTSGHFSYNEQFF.

This clonotype was recorded many times. The chain carries TRBV3-1 and TRBJ1-2; D not certain. Per germline, CDR1 LGHDT and CDR2 YNNKEL (reference sequence). There are 14 residues in the CDR3. Trimming took off 0 bases at V and 3 bases at J, with 8 bases between the two ends. CDR3 in DNA: TGTGCCAGCAGCCAAGATAACAGTTACTATGGCTACACCTTC. It specifies CASSQDNSYYGYTF.

This clonotype is medium-sized. This chain joins TRBV10-3 and TRBJ2-1; no reliable D call. Trimming took 0 bases from V and 0 from J, leaving 9 bases between them. This CDR3 spans 16 amino acids. The germline CDR1 and CDR2 sequences are ENHRY and SYGVKD. The CDR3 DNA reads TGTGCCATCAGTGAGTCGGTGGGCGGCTCCTACAATGAGCAGTTCTTC. This encodes CAISESVGGSYNEQFF.

This clonotype appeared many times. The rearrangement uses TRBV7-8 and TRBJ1-1; TRBD1 agrees at 9 bases. Germline V gene sequence: CDR1 SGHVS, CDR2 FQNEAQ. V gave up 5 bases and J gave up 1 base; unmatched junction bases: 8. The CDR3 covers 16 residues. The CDR3 spells CASSRTGGASNTEAFF. In DNA form, the CDR3 reads TGTGCCAGCAGCCGTACAGGGGGCGCTTCGAACACTGAAGCTTTCTTT. The variable domain in full, completed from reference TRBV7-8 and TRBJ1-1, reads GAGVSQSPRYKVAKRGQDVALRCDPISGHVSLFWYQQALGQGPEFLTYFQNEAQLDKSGLPSDRFFAERPEGSVSTLKIQRTQQEDSAVYLCASSRTGGASNTEAFFGQGTRLTVV.

This clonotype was detected many times. The gene calls are TRBV11-2 and TRBJ2-7; D remains unclear. Germline V gives CDR1 SGHAT, CDR2 FQNNGV. The germline V and J ends were trimmed by 1 base and 4 bases, with 5 bases remaining between them. This CDR3 spans 12 amino acids. CDR3 protein: CASSLGRYEQYF. The CDR3 coding sequence is TGTGCCAGCAGCTTAGGACGGTACGAGCAGTACTTC.

This clonotype occurred a few times. The chain links TRBV5-1 to TRBJ2-3; TRBD2 matches 8 bases. CDR3 length: 15 residues. V lost 7 bases to trimming and J lost 0 bases; unmatched junction nucleotides: 7. The V gene's germline CDR1 is SGHRS and CDR2 YFSETQ. The CDR3 DNA reads TGCGCCAGCGGAATAGCGGGACCTAGCACAGATACGCAGTATTTT. Translating it yields CASGIAGPSTDTQYF.

This clonotype has more than one count but fewer than ten. The chain links TRBV5-1 to TRBJ2-5, with D perhaps being TRBD1 or TRBD2 (5 bases each). The CDR3 is 12 residues long. V dropped 5 bases and J dropped 4 bases, with 9 bases sitting between them. Germline loops: CDR1 SGHRS, CDR2 YFSETQ. CDR3 DNA sequence: TGCGCCAGCAGGCAGGGAGTAGAGACCCAGTACTTC. Protein product: CASRQGVETQYF.

Many counts were recorded for this clonotype. The chain has TRBV28 and TRBJ2-7; 7 nucleotides line up with TRBD2. Germline CDR1 and CDR2: MDHEN and SYDVKM. The trim removed 4 bases at V and 2 bases at J, leaving 5 bases unmatched. This CDR3 is built from 14 residues. The CDR3 nucleotides read TGTGCCAGCAGTTCCCCTAGCGGACCCTACGAGCAGTACTTC. It yields the protein CASSSPSGPYEQYF.

At least ten counts were recorded for this clonotype. The J gene is TRBJ2-1, the V gene TRBV15; no reliable D call. The V gene lost 5 bases and the J gene lost 9 bases, with 11 bases spanning the gap. The CDR3 has 12 amino acids. Germline loops: CDR1 LNHNV, CDR2 YYDKDF (reference sequence). This CDR3 reads CATSGEVPEQFF. The CDR3 DNA reads TGTGCCACCAGCGGCGAAGTCCCTGAGCAGTTCTTC.

This clonotype has ten or more counts. The V gene is TRBV19, the J gene TRBJ2-7; tentatively, D is TRBD1 (6 bases). Trimming took 4 bases from V and 0 from J, leaving 13 bases between them. This CDR3 is 15 amino acids long. The germline V gene encodes CDR1 LNHDA and CDR2 SQIVND (reference sequence). The CDR3 bases are TGTGCCAGTAGTACCATGGGACAAAGCTCCTACGAGCAGTACTTC. Protein: CASSTMGQSSYEQYF.

Ten or more counts support this clonotype. The chain carries TRBV15 and TRBJ2-3; tentative D call: TRBD2 (5 bases). The CDR3 has 15 residues. Germline V gene lookup returns CDR1 LNHNV and CDR2 YYDKDF (reference sequence). V dropped 0 bases and J dropped 2 bases, with 9 bases sitting between them. In DNA, the CDR3 is TGTGCCACCAGCAGAGATCCCGGGAACACAGATACGCAGTATTTT. The encoded protein is CATSRDPGNTDTQYF.

This clonotype was detected only a few times. The rearrangement links TRBV12-3 or TRBV12-4 to TRBJ2-7, with D possibly matching TRBD1 (5 bases). This CDR3 comprises 11 residues. The V end lost 6 bases, the J end lost 4 bases, and 7 bases lay between the germline ends. Here the CDR3 reads CASRAGYEQYF. Here the CDR3 DNA reads TGTGCCAGCAGGGCAGGGTACGAGCAGTACTTC.

This clonotype occurred many times. This sequence joins TRBV5-5 and TRBJ1-1; weak D call: TRBD1 (6 bases). Per germline, CDR1 SGHKS and CDR2 YYEKEE (reference sequence). Trimming shortened V by 2 bases and J by 7 bases, and 12 bases separated the two germline ends. The CDR3 has 13 residues. CDR3 DNA: TGTGCCAGCAGCTTTAGGACAGCTCTTGAAGCTTTCTTT. Protein product: CASSFRTALEAFF.

In its sample, this clonotype was seen many times. This chain connects TRBV2 to TRBJ2-7, with TRBD2 matching 7 bases. Germline V gives CDR1 SNHLY, CDR2 FYNNEI. After removal of 2 bases from V and 0 bases from J, the junction contained 10 bases not matched to a gene. The CDR3 is 17 amino acids. CDR3 DNA sequence: TGTGCCAGCAGTGAATCGGGTGTCGGGAGGAGCTCCTACGAGCAGTACTTC. Its translation: CASSESGVGRSSYEQYF.

V is TRBV18 and J is TRBJ2-7; TRBD2 matches 13 bases. The CDR3 spans 17 residues. V dropped 3 bases and J dropped 3; count of bases not matched to a gene: 8. Germline V gene lookup returns CDR1 KGHSH and CDR2 LQKENI. The CDR3 sequence is CASSPGVLAGGYYEQYF. The CDR3 DNA reads TGTGCCAGCTCACCCGGGGTACTAGCGGGAGGGTACTACGAGCAGTACTTC.

This clonotype appeared many times. The rearrangement links TRBV28 to TRBJ2-5; D call uncertain. V was clipped by 0 bases and J by 5 bases, with 4 bases between them. The germline V gene has CDR1 MDHEN and CDR2 SYDVKM. The CDR3 sequence is 12 residues long. In nucleotides, the CDR3 is TGTGCCAGCAGTTTATGGCAGGAGACCCAGTACTTC. Amino acids: CASSLWQETQYF.